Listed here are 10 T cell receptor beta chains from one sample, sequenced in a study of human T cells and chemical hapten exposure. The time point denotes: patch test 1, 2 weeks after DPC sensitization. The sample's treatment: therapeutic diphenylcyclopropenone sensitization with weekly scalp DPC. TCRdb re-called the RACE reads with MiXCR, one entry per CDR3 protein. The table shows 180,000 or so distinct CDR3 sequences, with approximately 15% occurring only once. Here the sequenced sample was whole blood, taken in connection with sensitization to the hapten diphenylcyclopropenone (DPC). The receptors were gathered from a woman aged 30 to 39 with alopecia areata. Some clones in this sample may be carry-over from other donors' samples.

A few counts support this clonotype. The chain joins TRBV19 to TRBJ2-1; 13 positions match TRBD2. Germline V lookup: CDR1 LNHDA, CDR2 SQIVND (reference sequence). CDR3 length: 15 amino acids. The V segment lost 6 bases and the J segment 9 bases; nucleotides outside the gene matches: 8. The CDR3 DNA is TGTGCCAGTAGCGCCGGGACTAGCGGGATCGGTGAGCAGTTCTTC. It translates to CASSAGTSGIGEQFF.

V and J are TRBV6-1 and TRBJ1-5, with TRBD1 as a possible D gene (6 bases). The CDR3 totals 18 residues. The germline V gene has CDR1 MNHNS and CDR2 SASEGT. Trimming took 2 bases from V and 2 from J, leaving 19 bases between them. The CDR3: CASSEWVGGWSGNQPQHF. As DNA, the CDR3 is TGTGCCAGCAGTGAATGGGTGGGGGGCTGGTCAGGCAATCAGCCCCAGCATTTT.

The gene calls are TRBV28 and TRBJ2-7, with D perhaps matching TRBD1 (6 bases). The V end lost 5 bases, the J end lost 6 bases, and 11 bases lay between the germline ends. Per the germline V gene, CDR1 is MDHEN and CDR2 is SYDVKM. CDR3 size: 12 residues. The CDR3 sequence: CASSTTGTEQYF. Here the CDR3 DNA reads TGTGCCAGCAGTACGACAGGTACCGAGCAGTACTTC. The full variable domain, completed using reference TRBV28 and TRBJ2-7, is DVKVTQSSRYLVKRTGEKVFLECVQDMDHENMFWYRQDPGLGLRLIYFSYDVKMKEKGDIPEGYSVSREKKERFSLILESASTNQTSMYLCASSTTGTEQYFGPGTRLTVT.

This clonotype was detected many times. The CDR3: CASSLALKEGTTQYF. In DNA form, the CDR3 reads TGTGCCAGCAGTTTGGCGTTGAAGGAGGGGACGACCCAGTACTTC. The genes are TRBV12-3 or TRBV12-4 and TRBJ2-5; D possibly corresponds to TRBD2 (6 bases). This CDR3 spans 15 amino acids. V lost 3 bases and J lost 7, with 18 bases in between.

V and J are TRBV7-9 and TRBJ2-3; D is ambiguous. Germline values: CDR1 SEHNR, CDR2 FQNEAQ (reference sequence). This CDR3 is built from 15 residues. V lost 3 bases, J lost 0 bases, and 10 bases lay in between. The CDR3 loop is CASSFATFSTDTQYF. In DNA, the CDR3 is TGTGCCAGCAGCTTTGCAACTTTTAGCACAGATACGCAGTATTTT.

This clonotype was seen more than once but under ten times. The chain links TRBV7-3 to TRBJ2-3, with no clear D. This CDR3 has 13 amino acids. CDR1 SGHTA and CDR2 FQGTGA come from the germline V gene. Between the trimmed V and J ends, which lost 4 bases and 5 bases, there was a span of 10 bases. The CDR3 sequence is CASSSGLGDTQYF. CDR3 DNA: TGTGCCAGCAGCTCCGGTTTGGGAGATACGCAGTATTTT.

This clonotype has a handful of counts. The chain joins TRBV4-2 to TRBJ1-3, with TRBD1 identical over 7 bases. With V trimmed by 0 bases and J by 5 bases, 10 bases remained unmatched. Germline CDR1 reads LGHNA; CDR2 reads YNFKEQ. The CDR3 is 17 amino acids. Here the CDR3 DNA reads TGTGCCAGCAGCCAAGACGGAGAACAGGGGACAAGAAACACCATATATTTT. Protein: CASSQDGEQGTRNTIYF.

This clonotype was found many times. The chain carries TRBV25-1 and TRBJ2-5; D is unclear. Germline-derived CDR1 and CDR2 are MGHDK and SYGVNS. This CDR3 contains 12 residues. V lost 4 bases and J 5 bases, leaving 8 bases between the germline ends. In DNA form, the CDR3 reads TGTGCCAGCAGTGCACCCCGCGAGACCCAGTACTTC. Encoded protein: CASSAPRETQYF. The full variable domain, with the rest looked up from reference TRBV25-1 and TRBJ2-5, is EADIYQTPRYLVIGTGKKITLECSQTMGHDKMYWYQQDPGMELHLIHYSYGVNSTEKGDLSSESTVSRIRTEHFPLTLESARPSHTSQYLCASSAPRETQYFGPGTRLLVL.

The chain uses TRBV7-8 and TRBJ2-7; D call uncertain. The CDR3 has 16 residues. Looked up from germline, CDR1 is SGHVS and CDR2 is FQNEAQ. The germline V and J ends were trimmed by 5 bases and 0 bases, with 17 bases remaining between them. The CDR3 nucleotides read TGTGCCAGCAGCACCTCAGAGGTACAGCCCTCCTACGAGCAGTACTTC. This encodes CASSTSEVQPSYEQYF.

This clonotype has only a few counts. The CDR3 nucleotides are TGCAGTGCTAGTTCCGCGAACACTGAAGCTTTCTTT. Translated: CSASSANTEAFF. The chain employs TRBV20-1 and TRBJ1-1; no reliable D call. The CDR3 is 12 amino acids. Germline V gene lookup returns CDR1 DFQATT and CDR2 SNEGSKA (reference sequence). V lost 3 bases, J lost 1 base, and 6 bases lay in between.